This T cell receptor beta chain emerged from a study of T cell changes during pregnancy in multiple sclerosis. The length of the CDR3 is 15 residues. Trimming removed 6 bases from V and 4 bases from J; junction bases left unmatched: 12. The V gene's germline CDR1 is MNHEY and CDR2 SVGAGI. Assay used: immunoSEQ multiplex PCR; TCRdb lists only in-frame clones, some missing. The sample consists of 70,000 to 100,000 clones, almost 95% of them appearing once. The chain has TRBV6-5 and TRBJ2-7; 7 bases align to TRBD1. The sample consisted of peripheral blood, taken in the third trimester of pregnancy. The sequence derives from a female donor with multiple sclerosis, enrolled in a pregnancy study. The CDR3 bases are TGTGCCAGCAGCCTACAGGGGAAAGCGTATTACGAGCAGTACTTC. Protein product: CASSLQGKAYYEQYF.